One sample yielded the 18 T cell receptor beta chains listed below, sequenced in a study of identical twins. Each CDR3 protein is one row after TCRdb ran MiXCR on the 5' RACE reads. The table includes approximately 490,000 distinct CDR3 sequences, about 22% detected once. These data were likewise used in another study, on yellow fever vaccine responses in identical twins.

Sequenced material: CD4+ T cells sorted from blood. These receptor sequences come from a woman between 18 and 29 years old in good health.

V is TRBV12-3 or TRBV12-4 and J is TRBJ2-2; perhaps TRBD1 as D (5 bases). The CDR3 consists of 16 residues. The V end was cut by 5 bases, the J end by 1 base, with 14 bases between. In DNA, the CDR3 is TGTGCCAGCAGTCCGGTAGGGGAATTGAACACCGGGGAGCTGTTTTTT. It yields the protein CASSPVGELNTGELFF.

This clonotype turned up a few times. The chain uses TRBV9 and TRBJ2-1; the D gene could be TRBD1 or TRBD2 (5 bases each). The CDR3 runs to 18 residues. Germline CDR1 SGDLS, CDR2 YYNGEE. Between the trimmed V and J ends, which lost 0 bases and 0 bases, there was a span of 16 bases. The CDR3, as DNA: TGTGCCAGCAGCGTAGTTGGGACGGGACCGAGCTCCTACAATGAGCAGTTCTTC. Amino acids: CASSVVGTGPSSYNEQFF.

The sample holds a few counts of this clonotype. This chain joins TRBV7-9 and TRBJ2-3, with D unresolved. Trimming took 2 bases from V and 4 from J, leaving 10 bases between them. The CDR3 runs 14 residues. The germline gives CDR1 SEHNR, CDR2 FQNEAQ (reference sequence). The CDR3 here is CASSLRYTPDTQYF. CDR3 sequence (DNA): TGTGCCAGCAGCTTAAGGTACACCCCAGATACGCAGTATTTT.

This chain links TRBV10-3 with TRBJ2-1; 12 bases line up with TRBD2. This CDR3 contains 15 residues. The J segment lost 3 bases and the V segment lost 5 bases, leaving 2 bases of the junction unmatched. Germline loops: CDR1 ENHRY, CDR2 SYGVKD. Here the CDR3 DNA reads TGTGCCATCAGTAAGGGACTAGCGGGCTACAATGAGCAGTTCTTC. Its protein is CAISKGLAGYNEQFF.

The chain is built from TRBV7-9 and TRBJ1-1, with D uncertain. The CDR3 consists of 14 residues. Germline values: CDR1 SEHNR, CDR2 FQNEAQ (reference sequence). V lost 4 bases, J lost 0 bases, and 9 bases lay in between. The CDR3 is CASSSKQMNTEAFF. Here the CDR3 DNA reads TGTGCCAGCAGCTCTAAACAAATGAACACTGAAGCTTTCTTT. Full variable domain (outside the CDR3, taken from reference TRBV7-9 and TRBJ1-1): DTGVSQNPRHKITKRGQNVTFRCDPISEHNRLYWYRQTLGQGPEFLTYFQNEAQLEKSRLLSDRFSAERPKGSFSTLEIQRTEQGDSAMYLCASSSKQMNTEAFFGQGTRLTVV.

Ten or more counts support this clonotype. V is TRBV5-1 and J is TRBJ1-2; D uncertain. From germline, CDR1 is SGHRS and CDR2 YFSETQ. This CDR3 spans 15 amino acids. V dropped 4 bases and J dropped 4 bases, with 17 bases sitting between them. CDR3 coding DNA: TGCGCCAGCAGCGTAAGGGATTCAGCACTCTATGGCTACACCTTC. The encoded protein is CASSVRDSALYGYTF.

This clonotype was seen more than once but under ten times. This sequence joins TRBV10-2 and TRBJ2-1; D uncertain. Germline lookup yields CDR1 WSHSY and CDR2 SAAADI. V lost 4 bases and J lost 7, with 14 bases in between. The length of the CDR3 is 14 residues. In nucleotides, the CDR3 is TGCGCCAGCAGTGGGTTAACGAGCAGAAATGAGCAGTTCTTC. Its translation: CASSGLTSRNEQFF.

The V gene is TRBV20-1, the J gene TRBJ2-5; 11 bases line up with TRBD1. Trimming cost V 0 bases and J 5 bases; bases outside gene matches: 5. CDR1 DFQATT and CDR2 SNEGSKA come from the germline V gene (reference sequence). This CDR3 is 15 amino acids long. The CDR3: CSARDGDRGTETQYF. The CDR3 DNA reads TGCAGTGCTAGAGATGGGGACAGGGGGACGGAGACCCAGTACTTC.

J is TRBJ2-1 and V is TRBV5-1, with D possibly being TRBD2 (5 bases). The CDR3 is 12 residues long. CDR1 and CDR2 from the germline V gene are SGHRS and YFSETQ. V lost 6 bases and J 4 bases, leaving 8 bases between the germline ends. The CDR3 bases are TGCGCCAGCACCGGGGAGTACAATGAGCAGTTCTTC. Translating it yields CASTGEYNEQFF. The full variable domain, its missing parts supplied by reference TRBV5-1 and TRBJ2-1, is KAGVTQTPRYLIKTRGQQVTLSCSPISGHRSVSWYQQTPGQGLQFLFEYFSETQRNKGNFPGRFSGRQFSNSRSEMNVSTLELGDSALYLCASTGEYNEQFFGPGTRLTVL.

V usage is TRBV19 and J usage is TRBJ2-1; D call uncertain. V was cut by 3 bases and J by 0 bases, with 15 bases left in between. The CDR3 loop spans 17 amino acids. The V gene's germline CDR1 is LNHDA and CDR2 SQIVND (reference sequence). CDR3 coding DNA: TGTGCCAGTAGTATCCCCACACAGTTTAGCTCCTACAATGAGCAGTTCTTC. Amino acids: CASSIPTQFSSYNEQFF.

The CDR3 region is CASSPTPSEKLFF. DNA for the CDR3: TGTGCCAGCAGCCCCACGCCCAGTGAAAAACTGTTTTTT. The V gene is TRBV3-1, the J gene TRBJ1-4; D gene unclear. Trimming took 4 bases from V and 7 from J, leaving 10 bases between them. Looked up from germline, CDR1 is LGHDT and CDR2 is YNNKEL (reference sequence). The CDR3 length is 13 residues.

This clonotype was observed a handful of times. The rearrangement uses TRBV28 and TRBJ2-7; 10 positions match TRBD1. Unmatched junction bases numbered 4, after V lost 4 bases and J lost 1 base. This CDR3 has 15 amino acids. Looked up from germline, CDR1 is MDHEN and CDR2 is SYDVKM. CDR3 in amino acids: CASSWGDRGSYEQYF. The CDR3 DNA follows: TGTGCCAGCAGTTGGGGGGACAGGGGATCCTACGAGCAGTACTTC.

The rearrangement links TRBV6-1 to TRBJ2-7, with 9 bases that match TRBD2. The J segment lost 3 bases and the V segment lost 6 bases, leaving 21 bases of the junction unmatched. The CDR3 runs 19 residues. Per germline, CDR1 MNHNS and CDR2 SASEGT. CDR3 loop: CASSPFPGLAALSHYEQYF. As DNA, the CDR3 is TGTGCCAGCAGCCCTTTTCCGGGACTAGCAGCCCTATCTCACTACGAGCAGTACTTC.

This chain's CDR3 is CASSAGDFPGELFF. DNA of the CDR3: TGTGCCAGCAGTGCGGGGGACTTTCCCGGGGAGCTGTTTTTT. The gene calls are TRBV27 and TRBJ2-2, with 7 bases aligning to TRBD2. Germline values: CDR1 MNHEY, CDR2 SMNVEV (reference sequence). This CDR3 comprises 14 residues. The junction had 6 bases not matched to a gene; V was cut back by 5 bases and J by 6 bases.

This clonotype turned up a few times. The chain is built from TRBV29-1 and TRBJ1-3; D uncertain. Trimming pared 4 bases from V and 2 bases from J, leaving 12 bases between. The germline V gene has CDR1 SQVTM and CDR2 ANQGSEA. The CDR3 has 14 residues. This CDR3 is CSVVVSAAGNTIYF. CDR3 nucleotide sequence: TGCAGCGTTGTGGTCTCGGCCGCTGGAAACACCATATATTTT.

This clonotype has more than one count but fewer than ten. V usage is TRBV14 and J usage is TRBJ2-1; TRBD2 matches 11 bases. This CDR3 comprises 16 residues. Per germline, CDR1 SGHDN and CDR2 FVKESK. The V and J ends lost 2 bases and 5 bases, in that order; junction bases with no gene match: 5. As DNA, the CDR3 is TGTGCCAGCAGCCAACCGGGACTAGCGGTACACAATGAGCAGTTCTTC. Translation gives CASSQPGLAVHNEQFF. The entire variable domain, with the rest obtained from reference TRBV14 and TRBJ2-1, is as follows: EAGVTQFPSHSVIEKGQTVTLRCDPISGHDNLYWYRRVMGKEIKFLLHFVKESKQDESGMPNNRFLAERTGGTYSTLKVQPAELEDSGVYFCASSQPGLAVHNEQFFGPGTRLTVL.

The genes are TRBV28 and TRBJ2-3; D unclear. CDR3 length equals 13 residues. The V and J ends lost 8 bases and 1 base respectively, with 10 bases between them. The germline gives CDR1 MDHEN, CDR2 SYDVKM. The CDR3 spells CASYPGGTDTQYF. The CDR3 DNA is TGTGCCAGCTACCCTGGGGGCACAGATACGCAGTATTTT.

This clonotype was observed a few times. The rearrangement joins TRBV19 to TRBJ1-5; D gene unclear. The CDR3 is 15 residues long. Trimming stripped 2 bases from V and 6 bases from J, with 14 bases between. Germline V gene lookup returns CDR1 LNHDA and CDR2 SQIVND (reference sequence). This CDR3 is CASSISLQNSQPQHF. For the CDR3, the DNA is TGTGCCAGTAGTATATCCCTCCAGAATTCTCAGCCCCAGCATTTT.